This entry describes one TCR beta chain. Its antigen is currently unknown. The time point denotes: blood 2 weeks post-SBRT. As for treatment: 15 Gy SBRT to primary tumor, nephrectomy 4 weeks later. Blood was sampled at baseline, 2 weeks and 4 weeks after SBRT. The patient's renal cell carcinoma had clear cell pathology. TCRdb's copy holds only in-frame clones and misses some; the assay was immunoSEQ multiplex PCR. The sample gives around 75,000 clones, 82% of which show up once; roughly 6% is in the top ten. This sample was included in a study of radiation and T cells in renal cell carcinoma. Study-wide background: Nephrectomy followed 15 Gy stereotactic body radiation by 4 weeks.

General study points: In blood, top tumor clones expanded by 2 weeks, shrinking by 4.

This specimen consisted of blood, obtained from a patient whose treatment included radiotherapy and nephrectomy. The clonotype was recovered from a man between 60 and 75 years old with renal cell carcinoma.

The CDR3 protein is CASRGPANEKLFF. CDR3 coding DNA: TGTGCCAGCAGGGGACCGGCTAATGAAAAACTGTTTTTT. This chain connects TRBV27 to TRBJ1-4; tentatively, D is TRBD1 (5 bases). Germline lookup yields CDR1 MNHEY and CDR2 SMNVEV (reference sequence). This CDR3 region has 13 residues. V was pared by 6 bases and J by 3 bases, with 8 bases between.